Below, 10 T cell receptor beta chains from the same sample are listed, as sequenced in a study of T-cell reconstitution after alpha-beta-depleted transplantation in children. Unique molecular identifiers tagged the TCRbeta library. TCRdb used MiXCR to reprocess the PCR reads, holding one entry per CDR3 protein. This sample has 90,000 to 100,000 distinct CDR3 sequences, with more than 20% found just once. This sample comprised PBMCs, obtained before TCRalphabeta/CD19-depleted stem cell transplant. The receptor source for this set is a boy between 2 and 10 years old with acute lymphoblastic leukemia, due to receive a stem cell transplant.

This clonotype showed up just a few times. This sequence joins TRBV5-1 and TRBJ1-2; TRBD1 matches at 9 bases. Germline assignment: CDR1 SGHRS and CDR2 YFSETQ. V lost 2 bases and J lost 8; bases outside the gene matches: 10. The CDR3 is 15 amino acids. The chain's CDR3 is CASSLTTGGAEGYTF. In nucleotides, the CDR3 is TGCGCCAGCAGCTTAACCACAGGGGGCGCAGAGGGCTACACCTTC.

The sample holds a few counts of this clonotype. The chain couples TRBV10-3 to TRBJ2-4, with D tentatively TRBD2 (5 bases). Between the trimmed V and J ends, which lost 0 bases and 6 bases, there was a span of 9 bases. Germline V gives CDR1 ENHRY, CDR2 SYGVKD. CDR3 length: 14 amino acids. CDR3 coding DNA: TGTGCCATCAGTGAGTCTCTGGGAGCAAACATTCAGTACTTC. As protein: CAISESLGANIQYF.

This clonotype came up a few times. The chain has TRBV7-2 and TRBJ2-5, with 8 bases aligning to TRBD2. Unmatched junction bases numbered 13, after V lost 5 bases and J lost 5 bases. This CDR3 spans 16 amino acids. The germline gives CDR1 SGHTA, CDR2 FQGNSA. The DNA of the CDR3 is TGTGCCAGCAGCGCAACTAGCGGAGGGGCCCGGGAGACCCAGTACTTC. Translated, it gives CASSATSGGARETQYF.

Only a few counts were recorded for this clonotype. This chain joins TRBV7-2 and TRBJ1-5; weak D call: TRBD1 (5 bases). Germline V gene sequence: CDR1 SGHTA, CDR2 FQGNSA. The V and J ends lost 4 bases and 4 bases respectively, with 14 bases between them. CDR3 size: 15 residues. The CDR3 is CASSSPGRPNQPQHF. The CDR3 DNA reads TGTGCCAGCAGCTCCCCGGGGCGCCCGAATCAGCCCCAGCATTTT.

The chain recombines TRBV7-8 with TRBJ2-1; 7 positions match TRBD1. J was trimmed by 6 bases and V by 5 bases; bases with no gene match: 13. From germline, CDR1 is SGHVS and CDR2 FQNEAQ. CDR3 length equals 16 residues. The CDR3 bases are TGTGCCAGCAGCCGACCCGTGGGACAGAGTAGCAATGAGCAGTTCTTC. Residues: CASSRPVGQSSNEQFF.

This clonotype was observed a handful of times. The chain has TRBV20-1 and TRBJ2-1, with D possibly TRBD2 on 6 matching bases. V shed 5 bases and J shed 5 bases, with 10 bases lying between them. This CDR3 has 12 amino acids. CDR1 and CDR2 (germline): DFQATT, SNEGSKA (reference sequence). CDR3 residues: CSASGRDNEQFF. DNA of the CDR3: TGCAGTGCTTCCGGGAGAGACAATGAGCAGTTCTTC.

To note about this clonotype: This may be a read error, as it is one base from a much larger clone. The chain recombines TRBV5-1 with TRBJ1-6, with D uncertain. This CDR3 is 12 amino acids long. Germline lookup yields CDR1 SGHRS and CDR2 YFSETQ. V was shortened by 4 bases and J by 5 bases, with 4 bases between the two germline ends. CDR3 amino acids: CASSRDNSPLHF. The DNA of the CDR3 is TGCGCCAGCAGCCGGGATAATTCACCCCTCCACTTT.

In its sample, this clonotype was seen a few times. This chain uses TRBV10-2 with TRBJ2-7, with a weak D call TRBD2 (6 bases). CDR3 length equals 15 residues. Germline V gene data show CDR1 as WSHSY and CDR2 as SAAADI. Trimming removed 3 bases from V and 4 bases from J, with 16 bases in between. As DNA, the CDR3 is TGCGCCAGCAGTGATAGCGGAGGGGCTTCTTACGAGCAGTACTTC. Amino acid sequence: CASSDSGGASYEQYF.

This clonotype was seen only a few times. The V gene is TRBV6-4, the J gene TRBJ2-1; 8 bases are a match to TRBD1. The CDR3 is made up of 15 amino acids. Germline trimming cut 4 bases from V and 5 bases from J; bases unmatched to any gene: 7. Per the germline V gene, CDR1 is MRHNA and CDR2 is SNTAGT. The DNA of the CDR3 is TGTGCCAGCAGTGTGGAGACAGGGGCCAACAATGAGCAGTTCTTC. Residues: CASSVETGANNEQFF.

V gene TRBV14 combines with J gene TRBJ2-1; D ambiguous. The CDR3 sequence is 15 residues long. V lost 6 bases, J lost 1 base, and 13 bases lay in between. CDR1 is SGHDN and CDR2 is FVKESK in the germline V gene. The DNA of the CDR3 is TGTGCCAGCAGTGCGTGGGGTGGATCCTACAATGAGCAGTTCTTC. Its protein product is CASSAWGGSYNEQFF.